Presented here are 25 T cell receptor beta chains from one specimen sequenced in a study of blood T cell repertoires in COVID-19. Only in-frame clones appear in the TCRdb table, and some are missing; sequencing was by immunoSEQ multiplex PCR. The sample consists of approximately 250,000 clones, 70% to 90% of them appearing once. Sequencing used PBMCs or T cells enriched from blood (not recorded which). The receptors here all came from a woman in her 40s with acute COVID-19.

The chain recombines TRBV19 with TRBJ1-5, with 9 bases lining up with TRBD1. The CDR3 covers 15 residues. In germline, CDR1 is LNHDA, CDR2 SQIVND (reference sequence). Trimming at V came to 9 bases and at J to 2 bases, leaving 8 bases not matched to a gene. CDR3 in amino acids: CARKWTGEGNQPQHF. The CDR3, as DNA: TGTGCCAGGAAGTGGACAGGGGAGGGCAATCAGCCCCAGCATTTT.

The chain carries TRBV9 and TRBJ2-2; 12 bases line up with TRBD2. The CDR3 is made up of 16 amino acids. CDR1 and CDR2 (germline): SGDLS, YYNGEE. Trimming took 4 bases from V and 2 from J; bases not matched to a gene: 3. Written as DNA, the CDR3 is TGTGCCAGCAGCCGGACTAGCGGGACTAACACCGGGGAGCTGTTTTTT. It is translated as CASSRTSGTNTGELFF.

This clone was recorded once. The V and J genes are TRBV7-2 and TRBJ1-2; D not certain. This CDR3 comprises 13 residues. Germline values: CDR1 SGHTA, CDR2 FQGNSA. Trimming shortened V by 2 bases and J by 8 bases, and 12 bases separated the two germline ends. The CDR3 DNA reads as TGTGCCAGCAGCTTATCCGGGTTCGGCGGCTACACCTTC. Protein: CASSLSGFGGYTF.

The rearrangement uses TRBV27 and TRBJ2-7; TRBD2 aligns across 12 bases. V was pared by 6 bases and J by 6 bases, with 6 bases of the junction left unmatched. The CDR3 spans 14 residues. Germline lookup yields CDR1 MNHEY and CDR2 SMNVEV (reference sequence). The CDR3 bases are TGTGCCAGCAGACCGGGACTAGCGGGTCGCGAGCAGTACTTC. Protein: CASRPGLAGREQYF.

The chain has TRBV12-5 and TRBJ2-3; no clear D gene. The germline V and J ends were trimmed by 3 bases and 6 bases, with 13 bases remaining between them. CDR1 is LGHNT, CDR2 FRNRAP, per germline. This CDR3 has 14 residues. CDR3 DNA sequence: TGTGCTAGTGGTTTCCCCCTTAGAGGTGATACGCAGTATTTT. The encoded protein is CASGFPLRGDTQYF. The entire variable domain, with the rest obtained from reference TRBV12-5 and TRBJ2-3, is as follows: DARVTQTPRHKVTEMGQEVTMRCQPILGHNTVFWYRQTMMQGLELLAYFRNRAPLDDSGMPKDRFSAEMPDATLATLKIQPSEPRDSAVYFCASGFPLRGDTQYFGPGTRLTVL.

The chain is built from TRBV28 and TRBJ1-2; 11 nucleotides line up with TRBD1. CDR3 length equals 14 residues. From germline, CDR1 is MDHEN and CDR2 SYDVKM. J gave up 8 bases and V 2 bases, and 4 bases lay outside the gene matches. In DNA, the CDR3 is TGTGCCAGCAGTTTAGGGACAGGGGGTAACGGCTACACCTTC. Amino acid sequence: CASSLGTGGNGYTF.

Note on this clone: At one end, the junction sequence differs from germline, possibly due to a read error. This chain uses TRBV14 with TRBJ2-4; 13 nucleotides agree with TRBD2. This CDR3 has 12 residues. From germline, CDR1 is SGHDN and CDR2 FVKESK. The CDR3 is CASSRGTSGMNF. For the CDR3, the DNA is TGTGCCAGCAGCAGGGGGACTAGCGGGATGAACTTC.

The chain carries TRBV27 and TRBJ1-6; the D gene is possibly TRBD1 (6 bases). Looked up from germline, CDR1 is MNHEY and CDR2 is SMNVEV (reference sequence). V was pared by 4 bases and J by 5 bases, with 12 bases between. The CDR3 is 15 residues long. The DNA of the CDR3 is TGTGCCAGCAGTTATACAGGGCGCGATAATTCACCCCTCCACTTT. This gives the protein CASSYTGRDNSPLHF.

This chain uses TRBV6-5 with TRBJ2-2; D is undetermined. Looked up from germline, CDR1 is MNHEY and CDR2 is SVGAGI. V was cut by 6 bases and J by 0 bases, with 11 bases left in between. The CDR3 is 15 amino acids. The CDR3, as DNA: TGTGCCAGCAGGCAGAGAGCGCCGAACACCGGGGAGCTGTTTTTT. Translation: CASRQRAPNTGELFF.

The CDR3 loop reads CASSEALTGEPQHF. CDR3 nucleotides: TGTGCCAGCAGTGAAGCCCTAACAGGGGAGCCCCAGCATTTT. V is TRBV2 and J is TRBJ1-5; 7 nucleotides agree with TRBD1. J was trimmed by 8 bases and V by 0 bases; bases with no gene match: 4. Germline V CDR1 and CDR2: SNHLY, FYNNEI. The CDR3 consists of 14 residues. The entire variable domain, with the rest obtained from reference TRBV2 and TRBJ1-5, is as follows: EPEVTQTPSHQVTQMGQEVILRCVPISNHLYFYWYRQILGQKVEFLVSFYNNEISEKSEIFDDQFSVERPDGSNFTLKIRSTKLEDSAMYFCASSEALTGEPQHFGDGTRLSIL.

In its sample, this clone was seen a few times. V gene TRBV28 combines with J gene TRBJ1-4; 8 bases line up with TRBD1. Germline lookup yields CDR1 MDHEN and CDR2 SYDVKM. Trimming at V came to 3 bases and at J to 2 bases, leaving 5 bases not matched to a gene. The CDR3 runs 16 residues. Written as DNA, the CDR3 is TGTGCCAGCAGTTTCCCAGGGGGCAGGACTAATGAAAAACTGTTTTTT. It encodes CASSFPGGRTNEKLFF.

The rearrangement joins TRBV7-6 to TRBJ1-4; weak D call: TRBD1 (5 bases). This CDR3 has 15 residues. Germline loops: CDR1 SGHVS, CDR2 FNYEAQ. The V end lost 5 bases, the J end lost 10 bases, and 20 bases lay between the germline ends. This CDR3 reads CASSRAGQGNGKLFF. The CDR3 region has the DNA TGTGCCAGCAGCCGGGCGGGGCAGGGTAACGGAAAACTGTTTTTT.

The J gene is TRBJ2-2, the V gene TRBV27, with 8 positions matching TRBD2. Germline CDR1 MNHEY, CDR2 SMNVEV (reference sequence). V shed 1 base and J 7 bases; nucleotides not matched to a gene: 11. The CDR3 covers 17 residues. The CDR3 spells CASSLYRGSGNHGELFF. In DNA form, the CDR3 reads TGTGCCAGCAGTTTATATAGGGGTAGCGGGAATCACGGGGAGCTGTTTTTT.

The chain couples TRBV24-1 to TRBJ2-2, with a possible D match to TRBD1 (5 bases). Between the trimmed V and J ends, which lost 0 bases and 6 bases, there was a span of 10 bases. The germline CDR1 and CDR2 sequences are KGHDR and SFDVKD. CDR3 length: 15 amino acids. CDR3 in amino acids: CATSDLAGLPGELFF. The CDR3 coding sequence is TGTGCCACCAGTGATTTGGCAGGGTTACCCGGGGAGCTGTTTTTT.

The chain is built from TRBV7-9 and TRBJ2-1, with 11 positions matching TRBD2. CDR1 is SEHNR and CDR2 is FQNEAQ in the germline V gene (reference sequence). The length of the CDR3 is 17 residues. The junction had 6 bases not matched to a gene; V was cut back by 3 bases and J by 2 bases. The CDR3 reads CASSFRLAGSAYNEQFF. The CDR3 bases are TGTGCCAGCAGCTTTAGACTAGCGGGAAGCGCCTACAATGAGCAGTTCTTC.

The chain employs TRBV28 and TRBJ2-7; TRBD2 matches 12 bases. Germline loops: CDR1 MDHEN, CDR2 SYDVKM. Unmatched junction bases numbered 6, after V lost 6 bases and J lost 3 bases. The CDR3 loop spans 15 amino acids. This CDR3 reads CASSPGLAGRYEQYF. The CDR3 nucleotides are TGTGCCAGCAGCCCCGGACTAGCGGGACGCTACGAGCAGTACTTC.

A few counts support this clone. The chain is built from TRBV5-8 and TRBJ1-4; a possible D gene is TRBD1 (6 bases). This CDR3 spans 17 amino acids. V shed 0 bases and J shed 0 bases, with 12 bases lying between them. Germline V gene sequence: CDR1 SGHTS, CDR2 YDEGEE. CDR3 region: CASSLGVTGATNEKLFF. The CDR3 coding sequence is TGTGCCAGCAGCTTGGGGGTGACAGGTGCAACTAATGAAAAACTGTTTTTT.

The chain joins TRBV24-1 to TRBJ2-7; TRBD1 is a possible D gene (7 bases). Trimming shortened V by 9 bases and J by 2 bases, and 37 bases separated the two germline ends. The CDR3 totals 21 residues. The germline gives CDR1 KGHDR, CDR2 SFDVKD. The CDR3 protein is CATALGGRTAQSPQGAYEQYF. The CDR3 DNA is TGTGCCACCGCTTTGGGGGGTCGGACAGCGCAGAGCCCCCAGGGGGCCTACGAGCAGTACTTC.

This rearrangement joins TRBV27 to TRBJ2-2; no clear D gene. CDR1 and CDR2 (germline): MNHEY, SMNVEV (reference sequence). The V end was cut by 1 base, the J end by 1 base, with 10 bases between. CDR3 length: 16 residues. The CDR3 region has the DNA TGTGCCAGCAGTTTATTACAGATACTGAACACCGGGGAGCTGTTTTTT. It codes for CASSLLQILNTGELFF.

V usage is TRBV6-5 and J usage is TRBJ1-5; D ambiguous. V was pared by 2 bases and J by 6 bases, with 8 bases between. The CDR3 contains 13 residues. Germline values: CDR1 MNHEY, CDR2 SVGAGI. The CDR3, as DNA: TGTGCCAGCAGTTACAGCCGGGTTCAGCCCCAGCATTTT. Protein sequence: CASSYSRVQPQHF.

The chain employs TRBV27 and TRBJ1-6; a weak D match, TRBD1 (6 bases). The V end was cut by 1 base, the J end by 9 bases, with 19 bases between. The V gene's germline CDR1 is MNHEY and CDR2 SMNVEV (reference sequence). The CDR3 has 17 amino acids. The CDR3 loop reads CASSLYQGFARRSPLHF. CDR3 DNA sequence: TGTGCCAGCAGTTTATATCAGGGGTTTGCTCGTCGTTCACCCCTCCACTTT.

The chain joins TRBV30 to TRBJ1-1; D gene uncertain. The V end was cut by 5 bases, the J end by 10 bases, with 14 bases between. Germline CDR1 and CDR2: GTSNPN and SVGIG (reference sequence). The CDR3 sequence is 11 residues long. This CDR3 is CAWGQTSGAFF. CDR3 in DNA: TGTGCCTGGGGGCAGACCTCAGGAGCTTTCTTT.

The rearrangement links TRBV9 to TRBJ2-7, with a weak D call TRBD2 (6 bases). Germline V CDR1 and CDR2: SGDLS, YYNGEE. CDR3 length equals 16 residues. Trimming pared 3 bases from V and 2 bases from J, leaving 18 bases between. The CDR3 DNA reads as TGTGCCAGCAGCGGATTAGCGGACGAGGGCCCCTACGAGCAGTACGTC. Encoded protein: CASSGLADEGPYEQYV.

The chain is built from TRBV6-5 and TRBJ1-2; 8 bases match TRBD1. This CDR3 region has 13 residues. V lost 5 bases, J lost 4 bases, and 3 bases stayed unmatched. Germline CDR1 reads MNHEY; CDR2 reads SVGAGI. CDR3 loop: CASSPTGGYGYTF. The CDR3 nucleotides are TGTGCCAGCAGTCCCACAGGGGGCTATGGCTACACCTTC.

Concerning this clone itself: The conserved final phenylalanine or tryptophan is absent from the CDR3, which likely points to a read error. The DNA is omitted, as the CDR3 cannot be located on it reliably, and the CDR3 follows TCRdb's listing. The CDR3 protein is CASSPPGGQGAPALLI. This chain links TRBV28 with TRBJ1-1; the D call in the table, TRBD1, was not verified against the DNA. The CDR3 is 16 residues long, counting both termini. The germline CDR1 and CDR2 sequences are MDHEN and SYDVKM.